This paragraph covers one T cell receptor (beta chain) sequence. Its antigen is unidentified. The sample comes from a study of cytomegalovirus exposure and HLA in healthy donors. Study-wide results and limits: V segments that were indistinguishable, TRBV6-2 and TRBV6-3 among them, were omitted from analysis. A likely sequencing artifact accounted for one observed cluster of highly shared sequence variants.

It was with 60 Vbeta and 13 Jbeta primers that the PCR ran. The repertoire was sequenced with immunoSEQ multiplex PCR; TCRdb's copy has only in-frame clones and lacks some. The sample includes some 150,000 clones. The CDR3 is 15 amino acids. The V end lost 4 bases, the J end lost 4 bases, and 17 bases lay between the germline ends. From germline, CDR1 is SGHNT and CDR2 YYREEE (reference sequence). The specimen was PBMCs. This TCR came from a man between 35 and 55 years old in good health and CMV-seronegative. This chain joins TRBV5-4 and TRBJ1-2; the D gene is possibly TRBD1 (5 bases). The CDR3 protein is CASSPELRQGYGYTF. CDR3 nucleotide sequence: TGTGCCAGCAGCCCGGAGTTAAGGCAGGGCTATGGCTACACCTTC.